This T cell receptor beta chain was obtained from a study of CD8 T cells in Susac syndrome. When the RNA was reverse transcribed, random hexamers were used with an input of roughly 0.45 to 1 ug. Multiplex PCR with immunoSEQ amplified the TCR beta CDR3 across 54 Vbeta and 13 Jbeta. TCRdb re-analysed the immunoSEQ multiplex PCR reads in MiXCR, keeping a single row per CDR3 protein. The sample yields around 270,000 distinct CDR3 sequences, about 88% seen once. The sequencing input was CD8+ T cells from PBMCs. The clonotype originates from a human donor with multiple sclerosis.

CDR3 coding DNA: TGTGCCAGCAGTCCTCGACTAGCGGGCCGGGATACGCAGTATTTT. Amino acid sequence: CASSPRLAGRDTQYF. The V call is TRBV12-3 or TRBV12-4, the J call TRBJ2-3, with 10 nucleotides matching TRBD2. This CDR3 has 15 amino acids. V lost 5 bases, J lost 6 bases, and 8 bases stayed unmatched.